These T cell receptor beta chains were read from a single sample in a study of post-analysis software for immune sequencing data. TCRdb called the PCR reads again in MiXCR, with one record for every CDR3 protein. This table holds roughly 200,000 distinct CDR3 sequences, about 30% found once. The sequenced sample consisted of blood. These receptors were taken from a girl younger than 18 with multiple sclerosis. Both conserved end residues are trimmed from each CDR3. A D gene is named only where the DNA matches it firmly.

V gene,D gene,CDR3 protein
TRBV6-2/TRBV6-3,NA,ASSTRAPRGQPQH
TRBV12-3/TRBV12-4,NA,ASSLGDYEQY
TRBV28,NA,ASSSPGPNYGYT
TRBV7-9,NA,ASSPASGGNTEAF
TRBV5-5,TRBD1,ASSPTGRFDQPQH
TRBV15,NA,ATRGIGGGLYGYT
TRBV12-3/TRBV12-4,TRBD2,ASSPPFSGIIETQY
TRBV6-5,NA,ASSYQGSQF
TRBV29-1,NA,SARGAEWTEAF
TRBV15,NA,ATSRDLEYGYT